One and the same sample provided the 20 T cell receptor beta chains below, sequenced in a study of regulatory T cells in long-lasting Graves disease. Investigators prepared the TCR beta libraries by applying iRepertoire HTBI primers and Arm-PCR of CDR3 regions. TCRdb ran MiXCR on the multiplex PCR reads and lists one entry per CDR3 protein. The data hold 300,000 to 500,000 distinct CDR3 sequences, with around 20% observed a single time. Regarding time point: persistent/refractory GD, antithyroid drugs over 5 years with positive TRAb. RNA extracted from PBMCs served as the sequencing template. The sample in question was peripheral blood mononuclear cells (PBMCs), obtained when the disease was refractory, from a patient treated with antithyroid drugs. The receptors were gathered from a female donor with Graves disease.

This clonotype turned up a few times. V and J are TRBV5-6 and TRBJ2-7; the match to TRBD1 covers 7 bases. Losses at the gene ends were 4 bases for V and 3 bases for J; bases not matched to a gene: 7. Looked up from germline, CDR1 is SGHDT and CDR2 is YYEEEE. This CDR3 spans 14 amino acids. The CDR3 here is CASSQGGQYYEQYF. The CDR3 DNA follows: TGTGCCAGCAGCCAAGGGGGACAGTACTACGAGCAGTACTTC. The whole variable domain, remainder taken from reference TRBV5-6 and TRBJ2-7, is DAGVTQSPTHLIKTRGQQVTLRCSPKSGHDTVSWYQQALGQGPQFIFQYYEEEERQRGNFPDRFSGHQFPNYSSELNVNALLLGDSALYLCASSQGGQYYEQYFGPGTRLTVT.

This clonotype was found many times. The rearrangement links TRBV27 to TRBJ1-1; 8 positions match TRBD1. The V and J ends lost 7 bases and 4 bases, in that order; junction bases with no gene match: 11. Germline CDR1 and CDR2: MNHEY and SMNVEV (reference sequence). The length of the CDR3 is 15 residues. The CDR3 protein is CASNDPGQGVTEAFF. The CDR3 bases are TGTGCCAGCAATGACCCCGGACAGGGAGTCACTGAAGCTTTCTTT.

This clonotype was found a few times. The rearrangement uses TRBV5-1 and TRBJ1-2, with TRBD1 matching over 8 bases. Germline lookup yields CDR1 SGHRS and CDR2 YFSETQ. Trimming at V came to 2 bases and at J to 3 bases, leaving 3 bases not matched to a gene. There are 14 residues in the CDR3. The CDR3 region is CASSFATGDYGYTF. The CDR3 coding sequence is TGCGCCAGCAGCTTTGCGACAGGGGACTATGGCTACACCTTC.

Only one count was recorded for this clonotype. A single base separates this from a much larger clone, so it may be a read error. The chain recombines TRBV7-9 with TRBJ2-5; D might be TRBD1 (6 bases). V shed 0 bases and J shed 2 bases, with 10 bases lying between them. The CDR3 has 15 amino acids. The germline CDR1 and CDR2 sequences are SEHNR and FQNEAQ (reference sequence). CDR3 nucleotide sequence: TGTGCCAGCAGCTTAGCGGACAGCCAGCAAGAGACCCAGTACTTC. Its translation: CASSLADSQQETQYF.

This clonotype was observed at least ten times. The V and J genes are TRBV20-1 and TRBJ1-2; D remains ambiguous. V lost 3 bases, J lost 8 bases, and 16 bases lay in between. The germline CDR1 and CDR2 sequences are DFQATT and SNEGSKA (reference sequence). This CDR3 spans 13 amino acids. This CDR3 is CSASATDLYGYTF. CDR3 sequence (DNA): TGCAGTGCTAGCGCAACAGACCTCTACGGCTACACCTTC.

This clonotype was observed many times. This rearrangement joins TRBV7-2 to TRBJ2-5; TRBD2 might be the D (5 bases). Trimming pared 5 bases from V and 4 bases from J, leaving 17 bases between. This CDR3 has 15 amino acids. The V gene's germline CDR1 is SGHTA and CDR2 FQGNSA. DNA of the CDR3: TGTGCCAGCAGCCCCCCACCGGGAATGAGAGAGACCCAGTACTTC. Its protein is CASSPPPGMRETQYF. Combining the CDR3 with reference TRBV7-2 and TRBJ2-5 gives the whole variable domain GAGVSQSPSNKVTEKGKDVELRCDPISGHTALYWYRQSLGQGLEFLIYFQGNSAPDKSGLPSDRFSAERTGGSVSTLTIQRTQQEDSAVYLCASSPPPGMRETQYFGPGTRLLVL.

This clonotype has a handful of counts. For the CDR3, the DNA is TGTGCCAGCAGCAGCACGCCTAACTATGGCTACACCTTC. It specifies CASSSTPNYGYTF. The chain carries TRBV7-9 and TRBJ1-2; no firm D call. Germline V lookup: CDR1 SEHNR, CDR2 FQNEAQ (reference sequence). V was pared by 5 bases and J by 0 bases, with 7 bases between. The length of the CDR3 is 13 residues. Combining the CDR3 with reference TRBV7-9 and TRBJ1-2 gives the whole variable domain DTGVSQNPRHKITKRGQNVTFRCDPISEHNRLYWYRQTLGQGPEFLTYFQNEAQLEKSRLLSDRFSAERPKGSFSTLEIQRTEQGDSAMYLCASSSTPNYGYTFGSGTRLTVV.

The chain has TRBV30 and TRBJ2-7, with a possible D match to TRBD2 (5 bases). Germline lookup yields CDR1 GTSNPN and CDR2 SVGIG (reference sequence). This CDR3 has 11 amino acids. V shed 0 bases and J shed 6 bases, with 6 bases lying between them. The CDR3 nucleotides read TGTGCCTGGAGTGTTGGGAGCGAGCAGTACTTC. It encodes CAWSVGSEQYF.

CDR3 nucleotides: TGTGCCAGCAGCACTAGCGGACAGGGCAGCGGCGAGCAGTACTTC. This gives the protein CASSTSGQGSGEQYF. This chain uses TRBV7-6 with TRBJ2-7; D may be TRBD1 or TRBD2 (8 bases each). V lost 5 bases and J 6 bases, leaving 20 bases between the germline ends. The CDR3 totals 15 residues. Germline V lookup: CDR1 SGHVS, CDR2 FNYEAQ.

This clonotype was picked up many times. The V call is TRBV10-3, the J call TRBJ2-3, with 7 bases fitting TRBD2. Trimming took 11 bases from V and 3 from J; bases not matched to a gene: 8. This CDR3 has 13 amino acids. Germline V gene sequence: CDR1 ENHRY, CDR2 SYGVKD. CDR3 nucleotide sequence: TGTGCCTGCAAGAGGCGGGAGACAGATACGCAGTATTTT. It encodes CACKRRETDTQYF.

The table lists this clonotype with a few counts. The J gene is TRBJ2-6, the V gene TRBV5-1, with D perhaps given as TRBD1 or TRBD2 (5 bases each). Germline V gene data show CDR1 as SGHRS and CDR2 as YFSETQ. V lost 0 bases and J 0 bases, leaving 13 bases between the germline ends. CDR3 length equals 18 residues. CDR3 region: CASSLDGGSSSGANVLTF. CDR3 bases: TGCGCCAGCAGCTTGGATGGGGGATCAAGCTCTGGGGCCAACGTCCTGACTTTC.

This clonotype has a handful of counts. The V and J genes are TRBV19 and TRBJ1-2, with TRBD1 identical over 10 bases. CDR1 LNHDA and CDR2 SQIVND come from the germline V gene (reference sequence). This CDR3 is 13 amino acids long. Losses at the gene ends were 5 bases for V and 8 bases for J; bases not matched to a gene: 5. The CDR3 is CASSYDRGRGYTF. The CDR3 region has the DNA TGTGCCAGTAGTTACGACAGGGGGCGAGGCTACACCTTC.

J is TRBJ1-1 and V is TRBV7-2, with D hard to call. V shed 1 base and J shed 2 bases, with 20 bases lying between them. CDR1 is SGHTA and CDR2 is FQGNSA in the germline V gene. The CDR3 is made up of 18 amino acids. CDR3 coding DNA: TGTGCCAGCAGCTTAGGGGCACTCTCTCGGATGAATAACACTGAAGCTTTCTTT. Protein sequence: CASSLGALSRMNNTEAFF.

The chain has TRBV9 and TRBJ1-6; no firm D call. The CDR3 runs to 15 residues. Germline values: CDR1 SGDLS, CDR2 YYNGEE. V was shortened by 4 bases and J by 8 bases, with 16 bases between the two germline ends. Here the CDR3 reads CASSPRTGLDSPLHF. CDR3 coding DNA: TGTGCCAGCAGCCCGAGGACGGGGTTAGATTCACCCCTCCACTTT.

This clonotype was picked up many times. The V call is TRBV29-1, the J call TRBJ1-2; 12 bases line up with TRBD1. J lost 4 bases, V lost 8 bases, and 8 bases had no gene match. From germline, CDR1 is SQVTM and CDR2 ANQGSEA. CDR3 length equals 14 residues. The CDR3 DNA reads TGCAGCACCGGGACAGGGGGCGTCGGCTATGGCTACACCTTC. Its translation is CSTGTGGVGYGYTF.

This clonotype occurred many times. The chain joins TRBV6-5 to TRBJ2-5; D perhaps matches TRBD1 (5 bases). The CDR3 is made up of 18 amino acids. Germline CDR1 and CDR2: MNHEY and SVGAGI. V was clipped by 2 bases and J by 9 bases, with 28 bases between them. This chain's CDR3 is CASSYGPRQTATRRSQYF. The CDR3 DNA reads TGTGCCAGCAGTTACGGCCCGAGACAGACAGCCACCCGGAGATCCCAGTACTTC.

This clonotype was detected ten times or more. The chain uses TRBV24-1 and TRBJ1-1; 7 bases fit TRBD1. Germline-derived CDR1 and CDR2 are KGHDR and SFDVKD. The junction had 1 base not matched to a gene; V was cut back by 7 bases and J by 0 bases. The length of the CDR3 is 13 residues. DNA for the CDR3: TGTGCCACCAGACAGGGGCTGAACACTGAAGCTTTCTTT. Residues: CATRQGLNTEAFF.

The CDR3 here is CASSRQGPFGPGNTIYF. CDR3 coding DNA: TGTGCCAGCAGCCGACAGGGGCCTTTCGGGCCTGGAAACACCATATATTTT. This chain joins TRBV7-9 and TRBJ1-3; 8 bases agree with TRBD1. CDR3 length: 17 residues. V dropped 5 bases and J dropped 2; count of bases not matched to a gene: 11. Germline V CDR1 and CDR2: SEHNR, FQNEAQ (reference sequence).

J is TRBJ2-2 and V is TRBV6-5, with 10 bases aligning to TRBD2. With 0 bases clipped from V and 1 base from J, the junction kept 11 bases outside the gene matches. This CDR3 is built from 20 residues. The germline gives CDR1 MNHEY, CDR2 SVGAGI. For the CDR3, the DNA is TGTGCCAGCAGTTACTCGATCGAGGCTAGCGGGAGTTGGAACACCGGGGAGCTGTTTTTT. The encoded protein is CASSYSIEASGSWNTGELFF.

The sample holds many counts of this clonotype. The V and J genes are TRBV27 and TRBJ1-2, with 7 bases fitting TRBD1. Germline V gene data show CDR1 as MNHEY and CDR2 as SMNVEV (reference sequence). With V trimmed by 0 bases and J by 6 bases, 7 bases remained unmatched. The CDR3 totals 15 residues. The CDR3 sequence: CASSLSTGRMNGYTF. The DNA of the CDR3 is TGTGCCAGCAGTTTATCGACAGGGCGTATGAATGGCTACACCTTC.